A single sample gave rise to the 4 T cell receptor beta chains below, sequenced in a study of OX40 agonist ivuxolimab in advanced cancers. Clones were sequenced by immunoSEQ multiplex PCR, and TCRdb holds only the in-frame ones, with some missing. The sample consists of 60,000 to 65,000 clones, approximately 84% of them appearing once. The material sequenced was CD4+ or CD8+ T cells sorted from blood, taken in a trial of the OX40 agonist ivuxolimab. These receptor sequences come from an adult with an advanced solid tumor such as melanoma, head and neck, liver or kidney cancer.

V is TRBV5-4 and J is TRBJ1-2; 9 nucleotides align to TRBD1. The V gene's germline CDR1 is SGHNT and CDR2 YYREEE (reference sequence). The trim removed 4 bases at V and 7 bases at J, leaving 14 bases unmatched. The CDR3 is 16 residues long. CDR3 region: CASSPGQGPWGRGYTF. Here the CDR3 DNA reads TGTGCCAGCAGCCCAGGACAGGGGCCCTGGGGACGTGGCTACACCTTC. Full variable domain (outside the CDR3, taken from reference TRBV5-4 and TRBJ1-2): ETGVTQSPTHLIKTRGQQVTLRCSSQSGHNTVSWYQQALGQGPQFIFQYYREEENGRGNFPPRFSGLQFPNYSSELNVNALELDDSALYLCASSPGQGPWGRGYTFGSGTRLTVV.

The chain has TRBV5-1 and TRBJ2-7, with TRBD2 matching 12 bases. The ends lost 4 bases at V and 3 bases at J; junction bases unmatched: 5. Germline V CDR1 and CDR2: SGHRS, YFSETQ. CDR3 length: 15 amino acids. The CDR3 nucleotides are TGCGCCAGCAGCCTGGGGACTAGCGGGTTCTACGAGCAGTACTTC. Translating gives CASSLGTSGFYEQYF.

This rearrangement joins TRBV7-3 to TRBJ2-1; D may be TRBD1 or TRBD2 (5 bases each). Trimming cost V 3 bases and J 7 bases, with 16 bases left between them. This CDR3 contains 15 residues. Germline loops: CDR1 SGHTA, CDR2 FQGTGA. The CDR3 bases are TGTGCCAGCAGCTTCGCTGGGACCCCGGGAAATGAGCAGTTCTTC. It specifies CASSFAGTPGNEQFF.

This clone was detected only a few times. The CDR3 protein is CASSSQGLREQYF. Written as DNA, the CDR3 is TGTGCCAGCTCCTCGCAGGGGCTTCGCGAGCAGTACTTC. The chain has TRBV2 and TRBJ2-7; possibly TRBD1 for D (6 bases). V lost 8 bases to trimming and J lost 6 bases, with 17 bases between them. This CDR3 is built from 13 residues. The V gene's germline CDR1 is SNHLY and CDR2 FYNNEI.